Described below is a single T cell receptor beta chain sequence and its context. Its antigen is still unknown. No much larger clone is present one base from it, and per-base qualities are unavailable. The data belong to a study of blood T cell repertoires in COVID-19 (dated by TCRdb to the early 2020s). About the investigation overall: Samples covering the acute and convalescent phases of COVID-19 were provided by collaborators in the United States, Italy and Spain. Deeply sampled blood TCRbeta repertoires from subjects exposed to, actively infected with, or recovered from COVID-19 were included in the dataset. Samples came from the ongoing ImmuneRACE study (first 160 participants) plus 1,254 subjects from 6 global collaborators. The repertoires were made available in a free public database intended to serve as a resource for research on the immune response to SARS-CoV-2. Sample metadata almost always included a de-identified subject ID, COVID-19 status, age in years and sex. The prospective study material was composed of cDNA or gDNA derived from T cells, B-cell-depleted T cells, or PBMCs. Where available, HLA class I and class II types were obtained from metadata supplied by the sample provider rather than from assay-based typing.

Results and caveats for the whole study, not just this receptor: Clinical and demographic metadata were provided uncurated, with the amount varying by source and participant.

TCRbeta CDR3 regions were amplified from genomic DNA by means of the immunoSEQ Assay, a bias-controlled multiplex PCR. Processing in the source paper ran as follows. The number of nucleated cells in each sample was estimated from the amplification of reference gene primers within the assay. To quantify the absolute abundance of each unique TCRbeta CDR3 rearrangement, sequence reads were collapsed and filtered. For each sample, productive Simpson clonality was calculated as the square root of Simpson's diversity index across productive rearrangements. The immuneACCESS repertoire file appears here via TCRdb, limited to in-frame rearrangements. These files lack a portion of the clones; in checked studies, under half of the deficit traces to unresolved V genes, and the cause of the others is not known. That table is the source of V, J and clone size, and D and trimming were worked out from the DNA. This sample lists about 170,000 clones; over 80% were detected once. The top ten clonotypes cover 3.5% to 5% of the sample.

Participants in the prospective study were aged about 18 to 89 years, lived in about two dozen United States geographic areas, and enrolled through a virtual design. In the prospective study, cohorts were assigned on the basis of participant-reported clinical history obtained from a screening survey and a study questionnaire. Recovered participants in ImmuneRACE Cohort 3 were defined by two consecutive negative NP/OP PCR tests, clearance by a healthcare professional, or resolution of symptoms. Each participant in the prospective study had whole blood, serum and a nasopharyngeal or oropharyngeal swab collected by mobile phlebotomists. Prospective study participants could optionally give additional blood draws and questionnaires over an approximately 2-month period. Blood samples from the prospective study were shipped frozen or at room temperature prior to DNA extraction. Trimming removed 4 bases from V and 7 bases from J, leaving 13 bases between the germline ends. CDR3 length: 14 amino acids, cysteine to phenylalanine. Only the CDR3 part of the read is kept: 42 bases, read in frame from the first base. CDR1 and CDR2, per the germline V gene, are ENHRY and SYGVKD.

The TCR comes from a woman between 45 and 60 years old who had recovered from COVID-19. The chain employs TRBV10-3 and TRBJ2-2; a confident D gene designation cannot be given. The sample comprised PBMCs or T cells enriched from blood (not recorded which). The CDR3 reads as follows: CAISGGTALGELFF. The nucleotides read TGTGCCATCAGTGGCGGTACCGCTCTCGGGGAGCTGTTTTTT.